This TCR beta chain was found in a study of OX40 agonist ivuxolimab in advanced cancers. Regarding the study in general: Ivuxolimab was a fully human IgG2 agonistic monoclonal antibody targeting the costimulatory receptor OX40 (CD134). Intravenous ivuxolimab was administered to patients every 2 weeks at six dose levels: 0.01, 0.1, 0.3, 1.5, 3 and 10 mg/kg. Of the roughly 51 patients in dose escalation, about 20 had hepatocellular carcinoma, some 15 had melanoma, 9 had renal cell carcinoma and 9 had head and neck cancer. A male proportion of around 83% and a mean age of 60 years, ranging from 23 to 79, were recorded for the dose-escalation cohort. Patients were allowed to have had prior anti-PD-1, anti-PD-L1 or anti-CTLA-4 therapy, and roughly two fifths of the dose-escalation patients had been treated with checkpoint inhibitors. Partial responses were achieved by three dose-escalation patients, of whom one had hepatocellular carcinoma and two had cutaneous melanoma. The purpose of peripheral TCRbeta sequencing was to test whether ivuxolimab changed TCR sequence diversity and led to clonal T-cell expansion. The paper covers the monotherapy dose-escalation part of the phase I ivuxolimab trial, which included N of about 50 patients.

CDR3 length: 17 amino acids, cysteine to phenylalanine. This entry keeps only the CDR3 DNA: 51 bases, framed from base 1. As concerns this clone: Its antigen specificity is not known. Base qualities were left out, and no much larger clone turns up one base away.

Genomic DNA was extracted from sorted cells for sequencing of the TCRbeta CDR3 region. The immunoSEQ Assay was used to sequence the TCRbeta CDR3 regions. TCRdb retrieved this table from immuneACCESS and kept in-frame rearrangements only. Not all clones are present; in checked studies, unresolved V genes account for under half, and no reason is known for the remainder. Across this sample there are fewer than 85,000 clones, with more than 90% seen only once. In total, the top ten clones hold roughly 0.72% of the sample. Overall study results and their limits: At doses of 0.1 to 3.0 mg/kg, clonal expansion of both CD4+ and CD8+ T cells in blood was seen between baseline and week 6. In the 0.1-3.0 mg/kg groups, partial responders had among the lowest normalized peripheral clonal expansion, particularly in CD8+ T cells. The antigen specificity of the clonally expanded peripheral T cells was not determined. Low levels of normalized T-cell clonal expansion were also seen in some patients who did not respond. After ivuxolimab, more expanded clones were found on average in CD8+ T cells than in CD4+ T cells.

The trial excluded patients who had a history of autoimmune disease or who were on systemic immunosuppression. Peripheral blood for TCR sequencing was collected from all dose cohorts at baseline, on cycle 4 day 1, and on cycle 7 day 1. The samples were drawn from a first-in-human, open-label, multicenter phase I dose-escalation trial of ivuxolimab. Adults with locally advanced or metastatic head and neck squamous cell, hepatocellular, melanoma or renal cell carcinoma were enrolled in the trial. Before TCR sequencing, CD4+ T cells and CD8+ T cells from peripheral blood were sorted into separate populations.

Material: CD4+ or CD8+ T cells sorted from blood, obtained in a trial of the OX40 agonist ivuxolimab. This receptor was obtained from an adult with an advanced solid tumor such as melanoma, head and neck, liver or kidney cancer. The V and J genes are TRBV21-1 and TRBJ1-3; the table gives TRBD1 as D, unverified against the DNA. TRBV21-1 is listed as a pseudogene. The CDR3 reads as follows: CASSHIGQATSGNTIYF. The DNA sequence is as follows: TGTGCCAGCAGCCACATCGGACAGGCCACCTCTGGAAACACCATATATTTT.